This TCR beta chain was recovered during a study of T cell changes during pregnancy in multiple sclerosis. The CDR3 is made up of 13 amino acids. Per the germline V gene, CDR1 is MNHEY and CDR2 is SVGAGI. The trim removed 10 bases at V and 4 bases at J, leaving 6 bases unmatched. TCRdb's table, derived via immunoSEQ multiplex PCR, lists solely in-frame clones and lacks some. In the table there are around 57,000 clones, around 92% of which are singletons. Sequenced here: peripheral blood, sampled after pregnancy. The sequence came from a female donor in good health, enrolled as a control in a pregnancy study. The rearrangement links TRBV6-5 to TRBJ1-5; 8 nucleotides match TRBD1. CDR3 sequence: CATQDRENQPQHF. CDR3 in DNA: TGTGCCACCCAGGACAGGGAAAATCAGCCCCAGCATTTT.